Listed here are 22 T cell receptor beta chains from one sample, sequenced in a study of CD8 T cells in ankylosing spondylitis. Each CDR3 protein is one row after TCRdb ran MiXCR on the 5' RACE reads. Altogether some 130,000 distinct CDR3 sequences are present, roughly 8.4% being singletons, with the ten largest covering 6% to 8%. The sequenced sample consisted of synovial fluid, either unsorted or a sorted T cell fraction (not recorded which). These receptors all come from a male donor with ankylosing spondylitis.

This clonotype has a count of ten or more. This chain links TRBV7-2 with TRBJ2-7; 9 bases are shared with TRBD2. V lost 2 bases, J lost 3 bases, and 5 bases stayed unmatched. Germline V CDR1 and CDR2: SGHTA, FQGNSA. The CDR3 runs to 15 residues. The CDR3 bases are TGTGCCAGCAGCTTAAAGGCGGGAGGGTTCTACGAGCAGTACTTC. Translation gives CASSLKAGGFYEQYF.

The chain has TRBV2 and TRBJ2-7; possible D gene TRBD2, 6 bases. V was pared by 3 bases and J by 5 bases, with 17 bases between. The V gene's germline CDR1 is SNHLY and CDR2 FYNNEI. This CDR3 spans 15 amino acids. Here the CDR3 DNA reads TGTGCCAGCAGTGACCTCCTACCGGGAGACAACGAGCAGTACTTC. Amino acid sequence: CASSDLLPGDNEQYF.

This clonotype was recorded a few times. The V and J genes are TRBV24-1 and TRBJ2-7; D is possibly TRBD2 (6 bases). V was cut by 4 bases and J by 2 bases, with 17 bases left in between. The CDR3 runs to 16 residues. Germline CDR1 reads KGHDR; CDR2 reads SFDVKD. Here the CDR3 reads CATSESPGRTTYEQYF. The DNA of the CDR3 is TGTGCCACCAGTGAATCCCCGGGACGGACTACCTACGAGCAGTACTTC.

V is TRBV12-3 or TRBV12-4 and J is TRBJ2-2; D tentatively reads TRBD1 or TRBD2 (5 bases each). V was shortened by 6 bases and J by 2 bases, with 13 bases between the two germline ends. The CDR3 totals 15 residues. CDR3 DNA sequence: TGTGCCAGCAGACCGGGACCGATCAACACCGGGGAGCTGTTTTTT. This sequence encodes CASRPGPINTGELFF.

This clonotype was observed many times. V usage is TRBV2 and J usage is TRBJ2-7; possible D gene TRBD2, 6 bases. CDR3 size: 12 residues. V lost 4 bases and J lost 7, with 11 bases in between. Germline V CDR1 and CDR2: SNHLY, FYNNEI. CDR3 nucleotide sequence: TGTGCCAGCAGTGTCCAGGGAGGTGAGCAGTACTTC. Residues: CASSVQGGEQYF.

This clonotype was picked up a small number of times. This chain connects TRBV20-1 to TRBJ1-2; 7 bases fit TRBD1. Per germline, CDR1 DFQATT and CDR2 SNEGSKA (reference sequence). This CDR3 is built from 15 residues. With 0 bases clipped from V and 4 bases from J, the junction kept 8 bases outside the gene matches. CDR3 protein: CSARDHRGFGYGYTF. In DNA, the CDR3 is TGCAGTGCTAGAGACCACAGGGGTTTTGGCTATGGCTACACCTTC.

The genes are TRBV20-1 and TRBJ2-7; TRBD1 matches at 10 bases. CDR1 and CDR2 (germline): DFQATT, SNEGSKA (reference sequence). The trim removed 7 bases at V and 3 bases at J, leaving 6 bases unmatched. This CDR3 region has 13 residues. CDR3 residues: CSVKGQGIYEQYF. CDR3 sequence (DNA): TGCAGTGTGAAGGGACAGGGGATCTACGAGCAGTACTTC.

The V gene is TRBV19, the J gene TRBJ1-2; D may be TRBD1 (5 bases). Germline values: CDR1 LNHDA, CDR2 SQIVND (reference sequence). Trimming pared 7 bases from V and 2 bases from J, leaving 11 bases between. The CDR3 spans 13 residues. The CDR3 DNA is TGTGCCAGTACCCGGGGGTCAAACTATGGCTACACCTTC. Protein product: CASTRGSNYGYTF.

In its sample, this clonotype was seen a few times. The chain has TRBV24-1 and TRBJ2-1, with D possibly being TRBD1 (5 bases). Germline V CDR1 and CDR2: KGHDR, SFDVKD. V dropped 2 bases and J dropped 8 bases, with 6 bases sitting between them. The CDR3 runs 12 residues. The DNA of the CDR3 is TGTGCCACCAGTGATTGGGGCGATGAGCAGTTCTTC. Its translation is CATSDWGDEQFF.

The chain recombines TRBV7-3 with TRBJ2-5; D gene ambiguous. Between the trimmed V and J ends, which lost 5 bases and 1 base, there was a span of 14 bases. There are 15 residues in the CDR3. From germline, CDR1 is SGHTA and CDR2 FQGTGA. CDR3 region: CASSRAGFTQETQYF. The DNA for the CDR3 is TGTGCCAGCAGCCGGGCAGGCTTCACCCAAGAGACCCAGTACTTC.

This clonotype has ten or more counts. The CDR3 coding sequence is TGTGCCAGCAGCCTGGGACAGGGAGGATTGACTAATGAAAAACTGTTTTTT. It translates to CASSLGQGGLTNEKLFF. The rearrangement links TRBV7-9 to TRBJ1-4; 9 bases map to TRBD1. The length of the CDR3 is 17 residues. J was trimmed by 2 bases and V by 5 bases; bases with no gene match: 9. Per the germline V gene, CDR1 is SEHNR and CDR2 is FQNEAQ (reference sequence). The complete variable domain, with remaining parts taken from reference TRBV7-9 and TRBJ1-4, reads DTGVSQNPRHKITKRGQNVTFRCDPISEHNRLYWYRQTLGQGPEFLTYFQNEAQLEKSRLLSDRFSAERPKGSFSTLEIQRTEQGDSAMYLCASSLGQGGLTNEKLFFGSGTQLSVL.

V usage is TRBV15 and J usage is TRBJ2-7; maybe TRBD1 (7 bases). V was trimmed by 0 bases and J by 9 bases, leaving 15 bases between them. Germline CDR1 and CDR2: LNHNV and YYDKDF (reference sequence). This CDR3 spans 14 amino acids. The CDR3 is CATSRDNQGGVQYF. The DNA of the CDR3 is TGTGCCACCAGCAGAGATAACCAGGGGGGCGTGCAGTACTTC.

This clonotype has ten or more counts. The J gene is TRBJ1-2, the V gene TRBV6-2 or TRBV6-3, with D unresolved. The CDR3 has 14 residues. Germline V gives CDR1 MNHEY, CDR2 SVGEGT. The germline V and J ends were trimmed by 4 bases and 2 bases, with 11 bases remaining between them. The CDR3 coding sequence is TGTGCCAGCAGTTTAGCCATGGGGAACTATGGCTACACCTTC. It codes for CASSLAMGNYGYTF.

The rearrangement uses TRBV10-3 and TRBJ1-4; TRBD1 is a possible D gene (5 bases). V lost 6 bases and J 4 bases, leaving 9 bases between the germline ends. CDR1 is ENHRY, CDR2 SYGVKD, per germline. The CDR3 sequence is 13 residues long. CDR3 nucleotides: TGTGCCATCAGGCGGGGCCTTAATGAAAAACTGTTTTTT. This sequence encodes CAIRRGLNEKLFF.

This clonotype came up a few times. This chain links TRBV10-3 with TRBJ2-3; no reliable D call. This CDR3 spans 17 amino acids. The germline gives CDR1 ENHRY, CDR2 SYGVKD. Deletions cut 4 bases from V and 0 bases from J, with 17 bases between. The CDR3 nucleotides are TGTGCCATCAGTGGAGCCCCTACCCAAATCAGCACAGATACGCAGTATTTT. This translates into CAISGAPTQISTDTQYF.

V usage is TRBV6-5 and J usage is TRBJ2-7; 8 bases are shared with TRBD1. CDR1 and CDR2 (germline): MNHEY, SVGAGI. Trimming removed 2 bases from V and 5 bases from J; junction bases left unmatched: 8. The CDR3 consists of 15 residues. DNA of the CDR3: TGTGCCAGCAGTTACGTTCCGGGACAGGACCACGAGCAGTACTTC. Translation gives CASSYVPGQDHEQYF.

This clonotype was counted only a few times. The chain employs TRBV7-2 and TRBJ2-5; 11 bases line up with TRBD2. Germline CDR1 reads SGHTA; CDR2 reads FQGNSA. This CDR3 region has 16 residues. The junction had 6 bases not matched to a gene; V was cut back by 1 base and J by 5 bases. The CDR3 protein is CASSLVSSGGWETQYF. The DNA for the CDR3 is TGTGCCAGCAGCTTAGTTTCTAGCGGGGGGTGGGAGACCCAGTACTTC.

The V gene is TRBV7-2, the J gene TRBJ2-3; D is perhaps TRBD1 or TRBD2 (7 bases each). V was cut by 5 bases and J by 2 bases, with 20 bases left in between. Germline CDR1 is SGHTA and CDR2 is FQGNSA. The CDR3 has 17 amino acids. The CDR3 region has the DNA TGTGCCAGCAGCCTGAGAGCCCAGGGGGGGACCACAGATACGCAGTATTTT. Its translation: CASSLRAQGGTTDTQYF.

The V gene is TRBV29-1, the J gene TRBJ2-1, with 7 bases lining up with TRBD1. V was pared by 7 bases and J by 8 bases, with 11 bases of the junction left unmatched. This CDR3 has 13 amino acids. The germline V gene encodes CDR1 SQVTM and CDR2 ANQGSEA. As DNA, the CDR3 is TGCAGCGCCAAAGAAGGGGGCAAATATGAGCAGTTCTTC. Its protein is CSAKEGGKYEQFF.

This clonotype appeared many times. The CDR3 spells CASSRTSGGVGTQYF. The CDR3 DNA reads as TGTGCCAGCAGCCGGACTAGCGGGGGGGTGGGTACGCAGTATTTT. The chain links TRBV12-3 or TRBV12-4 to TRBJ2-3; 15 bases are a match to TRBD2. This CDR3 spans 15 amino acids. The V segment lost 6 bases and the J segment 8 bases; nucleotides outside the gene matches: 6.

This clonotype was recorded many times. The chain is built from TRBV29-1 and TRBJ2-7, with TRBD2 matching 10 bases. The germline gives CDR1 SQVTM, CDR2 ANQGSEA. The junction had 7 bases not matched to a gene; V was cut back by 4 bases and J by 4 bases. The CDR3 extends over 14 amino acids. CDR3 sequence reads: CSVVASGSLYEQYF. The CDR3 nucleotides read TGCAGCGTTGTCGCTAGCGGGAGTTTATACGAGCAGTACTTC.

This clonotype was recorded many times. The chain links TRBV7-2 to TRBJ1-2; D remains ambiguous. CDR3 length: 13 amino acids. Between the trimmed V and J ends, which lost 5 bases and 5 bases, there was a span of 12 bases. Per germline, CDR1 SGHTA and CDR2 FQGNSA. The CDR3 region is CASSIAGPYGYTF. The CDR3 nucleotides read TGTGCCAGCAGCATCGCCGGGCCGTATGGCTACACCTTC.